This is a list of T cell receptor beta chains from one sample in a study of CD4 and CD8 cells across lung adenocarcinoma regions. TCRdb re-analysed the PCR reads in MiXCR, keeping a single row per CDR3 protein. Of fewer than 30,000 distinct CDR3 sequences in the sample, 45% to 50% were seen once. The sequencing sample was made of CD8+ T cells from the center of a lung tumor. The source of these receptors is a male donor with lung adenocarcinoma. The CD4 and CD8 labels of this study may be unreliable. CDR3s include the opening cysteine and the closing phenylalanine or tryptophan. The order of the fields is J gene, V gene, clone size, D gene, CDR3 protein, CDR3 DNA. D genes are given only for firm matches. The size field is filled for only some rows; it gives once, few, many or a size class.

TRBJ1-1,TRBV6-1,medium-sized,.,CASFHGMLNTEAFF,TGTGCCAGTTTCCACGGAATGCTGAACACTGAAGCTTTCTTT
TRBJ2-3,TRBV6-2/TRBV6-3,.,TRBD2,CASRSLTSDVDTQYF,TGTGCCAGCAGGTCTTTAACTAGCGACGTAGATACGCAGTATTTT
TRBJ2-1,TRBV14,.,.,CASSHLRAAYNEQFF,TGTGCCAGCAGCCATTTGCGGGCGGCCTACAATGAGCAGTTCTTC
TRBJ2-5,TRBV4-1,few,.,CASSQGAWETQYF,TGCGCCAGCAGCCAAGGAGCTTGGGAGACCCAGTACTTC
TRBJ2-5,TRBV7-9,few,TRBD1,CASSPGQGRETQYF,TGTGCCAGCAGCCCGGGACAGGGTCGGGAGACCCAGTACTTC
TRBJ2-1,TRBV11-1,.,.,CASSLGYGNEQFF,TGTGCCAGCAGCTTAGGGTATGGGAATGAGCAGTTCTTC
TRBJ2-3,TRBV27,many,TRBD2,CASGSGMGTDTQYF,TGTGCCAGCGGGAGCGGGATGGGCACAGATACGCAGTATTTT
TRBJ2-1,TRBV10-1,medium-sized,TRBD1,CASSAGGGGGYNEQFF,TGCGCCAGCAGTGCAGGGGGTGGCGGAGGCTACAATGAGCAGTTCTTC
TRBJ1-5,TRBV6-5,few,.,CASSSELLNQPQHF,TGTGCCAGCAGTTCGGAACTCCTCAATCAGCCCCAGCATTTT
TRBJ2-7,TRBV27,.,.,CASSPRLGRYEQYF,TGTGCCAGCAGTCCGAGACTAGGACGCTACGAGCAGTACTTC
TRBJ2-5,TRBV27,.,TRBD2,CASSFLGEGETQYF,TGTGCCAGCAGTTTCCTCGGGGAGGGAGAGACCCAGTACTTC
TRBJ2-2,TRBV3-1,few,.,CASSHFGATGELFF,TGTGCCAGCAGCCATTTCGGAGCCACCGGGGAGCTGTTTTTT
TRBJ2-4,TRBV6-1,.,.,CGGRGLGGTDTQYF,TGTGGCGGCAGGGGCCTCGGGGGCACAGATACGCAGTACTTC
TRBJ1-2,TRBV30,.,.,CAWSDLQGRSGYTF,TGTGCCTGGAGTGACCTACAGGGACGTTCGGGCTACACCTTC